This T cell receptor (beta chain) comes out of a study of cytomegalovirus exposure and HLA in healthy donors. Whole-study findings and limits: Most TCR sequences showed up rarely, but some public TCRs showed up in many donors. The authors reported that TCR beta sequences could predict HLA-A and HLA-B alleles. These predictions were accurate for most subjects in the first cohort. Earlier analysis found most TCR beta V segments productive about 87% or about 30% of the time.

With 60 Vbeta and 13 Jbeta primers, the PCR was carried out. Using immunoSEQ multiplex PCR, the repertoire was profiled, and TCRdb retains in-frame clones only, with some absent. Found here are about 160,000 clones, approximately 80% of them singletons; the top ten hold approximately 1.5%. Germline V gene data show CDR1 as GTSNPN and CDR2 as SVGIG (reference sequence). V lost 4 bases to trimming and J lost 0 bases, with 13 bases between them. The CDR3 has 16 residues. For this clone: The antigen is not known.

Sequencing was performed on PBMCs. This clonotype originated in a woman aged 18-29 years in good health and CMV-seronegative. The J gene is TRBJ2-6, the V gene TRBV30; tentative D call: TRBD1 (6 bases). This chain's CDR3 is CAWTIGQISGANVLTF. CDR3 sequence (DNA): TGTGCCTGGACAATCGGACAGATCTCTGGGGCCAACGTCCTGACTTTC.